These 18 T cell receptor beta chains originate from one sample sequenced in a study of T-cell memory formation after mild COVID-19 (dated by TCRdb to the early 2020s). Library method: 5' RACE. Sequencing instrument: Illumina NovaSeq 6000. TCRdb applied fastp at Q25 and MiXCR to the public reads, then kept only in-frame beta chains. Rows with one shared CDR3 protein collapse into an entry with the most common genes and DNA. The table for this sample lists around 35,000 distinct CDR3 sequences; about 7.3% of them were counted only once. Jointly, the top ten make up roughly 27% of the sample. Sequenced material: PBMCs or a T cell subset sorted from them (not recorded which). The receptors derive from a man aged 18 to 30 who had mild COVID-19 (a few samples of this study predate the infection). The sample titles of this study are shuffled in the database, so cell type and time point are left out; the donor was told from shared clones.

In this sample, this clonotype turned up many times. Because it lacks the conserved phenylalanine or tryptophan at the end, this CDR3 is likely a read error. The DNA is left out, because the CDR3 cannot be placed on it with certainty; the CDR3 is given as TCRdb lists it. V gene TRBV6-2 or TRBV6-3 combines with J gene TRBJ2-4; the DNA was not compared with TRBD1, the D call given in the table. Germline CDR1 MNHEY, CDR2 SVGEGT. With termini counted, the CDR3 has 12 amino acids. The CDR3 loop is CASSFDWGDLSL.

The table lists this clonotype with many counts. This chain links TRBV20-1 with TRBJ1-5; tentative D call: TRBD1 (5 bases). The CDR3 contains 12 residues. V gave up 6 bases and J gave up 9 bases, with 15 bases separating them. Germline V gene lookup returns CDR1 DFQATT and CDR2 SNEGSKA (reference sequence). CDR3 sequence reads: CSARDVGWPQHF. CDR3 DNA: TGCAGTGCCCGGGACGTAGGGTGGCCCCAGCATTTT.

This clonotype was seen repeatedly, ten times or more. V gene TRBV10-1 combines with J gene TRBJ2-2; D tentatively reads TRBD1 or TRBD2 (6 bases each). This CDR3 comprises 16 residues. Trimming took 0 bases from V and 5 from J, leaving 13 bases between them. From germline, CDR1 is WNHNN and CDR2 SYGVQD (reference sequence). The CDR3 DNA reads TGCGCCAGCAGTGAGTCGTTGCAGGGGAGGACCGGGGAGCTGTTTTTT. This gives the protein CASSESLQGRTGELFF.

The chain carries TRBV6-2 or TRBV6-3 and TRBJ2-6, with TRBD1 as a possible D gene (6 bases). Germline V gene data show CDR1 as MNHEY and CDR2 as SVGEGT. V was clipped by 8 bases and J by 2 bases, with 16 bases between them. This CDR3 contains 16 residues. The CDR3 protein is CASRTVSLPGANVLTF. Written as DNA, the CDR3 is TGTGCCAGCCGGACAGTATCCTTACCTGGGGCCAACGTCCTGACTTTC.

This clonotype was detected ten times or more. V usage is TRBV5-1 and J usage is TRBJ1-2, with a weak D call TRBD1 (6 bases). The V end lost 2 bases, the J end lost 3 bases, and 14 bases lay between the germline ends. The CDR3 sequence is 15 residues long. Germline CDR1 is SGHRS and CDR2 is YFSETQ. CDR3: CASSLWGARDYGYTF. The DNA of the CDR3 is TGCGCCAGCAGCTTATGGGGGGCGAGGGACTATGGCTACACCTTC.

This clonotype was recorded at least ten times. The chain employs TRBV19 and TRBJ2-1; D call uncertain. Germline V gene data show CDR1 as LNHDA and CDR2 as SQIVND (reference sequence). This CDR3 is 14 amino acids long. The V and J ends lost 5 bases and 1 base respectively, with 9 bases between them. The CDR3 protein is CASSSTRSYNEQFF. The DNA for the CDR3 is TGTGCCAGTAGTTCGACGAGATCCTACAATGAGCAGTTCTTC.

At least ten counts were recorded for this clonotype. The rearrangement joins TRBV7-2 to TRBJ2-5, with a possible D match to TRBD2 (5 bases). Germline V gene lookup returns CDR1 SGHTA and CDR2 FQGNSA. The length of the CDR3 is 14 residues. V was pared by 4 bases and J by 5 bases, with 14 bases between. CDR3 DNA sequence: TGTGCCAGCAGCTGGACCCAAACGGGGGAGACCCAGTACTTC. It is translated as CASSWTQTGETQYF.

This clonotype appeared many times. This chain links TRBV6-5 with TRBJ1-5; D unclear. CDR1 is MNHEY and CDR2 is SVGAGI in the germline V gene. V shed 2 bases and J shed 0 bases, with 2 bases lying between them. This CDR3 is built from 13 residues. CDR3 coding DNA: TGTGCCAGCAGTTACAGTAGCAATCAGCCCCAGCATTTT. It is translated as CASSYSSNQPQHF.

This clonotype was detected ten times or more. The J gene is TRBJ1-1, the V gene TRBV9; 7 positions match TRBD1. The CDR3 runs to 13 residues. Germline trimming cut 4 bases from V and 7 bases from J; bases unmatched to any gene: 7. Germline V gene data show CDR1 as SGDLS and CDR2 as YYNGEE. The CDR3 spells CASSPRGRGEAFF. In DNA form, the CDR3 reads TGTGCCAGCAGCCCTAGGGGGCGAGGTGAAGCTTTCTTT. The full variable domain, its missing parts supplied by reference TRBV9 and TRBJ1-1, is DSGVTQTPKHLITATGQRVTLRCSPRSGDLSVYWYQQSLDQGLQFLIQYYNGEERAKGNILERFSAQQFPDLHSELNLSSLELGDSALYFCASSPRGRGEAFFGQGTRLTVV.

This clonotype was observed at least ten times. The CDR3 reads CASTRTTSPTDTQYF. In DNA form, the CDR3 reads TGTGCCAGCACTCGGACTACATCACCCACAGATACGCAGTATTTT. This chain connects TRBV6-2 or TRBV6-3 to TRBJ2-3; TRBD2 is a possible D gene (6 bases). The germline V and J ends were trimmed by 7 bases and 2 bases, with 16 bases remaining between them. CDR3 size: 15 residues. Looked up from germline, CDR1 is MNHEY and CDR2 is SVGEGT.

This clonotype appeared many times. The chain combines TRBV6-6 with TRBJ2-1; D gene unclear. The V gene lost 4 bases and the J gene lost 2 bases, with 12 bases spanning the gap. CDR3 length: 15 amino acids. The germline V gene encodes CDR1 MNHNY and CDR2 SVGAGI (reference sequence). The CDR3 DNA sequence: TGTGCCAGCAGTTCGGGCTGGGTCGCCTACAATGAGCAGTTCTTC. Protein: CASSSGWVAYNEQFF.

This clonotype was seen at least ten times. The chain employs TRBV5-1 and TRBJ2-1; TRBD1 or TRBD2 may be the D gene (5 bases each). V gave up 1 base and J gave up 10 bases, with 6 bases separating them. CDR3 size: 11 residues. Per the germline V gene, CDR1 is SGHRS and CDR2 is YFSETQ. The CDR3 region is CASSLWGEQFF. The CDR3 nucleotides read TGCGCCAGCAGCTTGTGGGGGGAGCAGTTCTTC.

This clonotype has at least ten counts. The J gene is TRBJ2-3, the V gene TRBV12-3 or TRBV12-4; 10 bases match TRBD2. The CDR3 loop spans 15 amino acids. V shed 6 bases and J 7 bases; nucleotides not matched to a gene: 10. The CDR3 nucleotides read TGTGCCAGCAGCTATCGTAGCGGGGGGCAGAATACGCAGTATTTT. Protein: CASSYRSGGQNTQYF.

This clonotype occurred many times. The rearrangement uses TRBV4-3 and TRBJ2-7, with a tentative D call TRBD2 (6 bases). Per the germline V gene, CDR1 is LGHNA and CDR2 is YSLEER. Deletions cut 1 base from V and 0 bases from J, with 10 bases between. There are 15 residues in the CDR3. Written as DNA, the CDR3 is TGCGCCAGCAGCCAAGCGCGGGGAAGCTCCTACGAGCAGTACTTC. Its translation is CASSQARGSSYEQYF.

This clonotype was seen only once. A much bigger clone sits one base away, suggesting this may be a read error. The V and J genes are TRBV15 and TRBJ1-1; a weak D match, TRBD1 (6 bases). The germline V gene encodes CDR1 LNHNV and CDR2 YYDKDF (reference sequence). The CDR3 runs to 14 residues. CDR3 in DNA: TGTGCCACCGCCTGGGGGGCTCTTAACACTGCAGCTTTCTTT. Translating gives CATAWGALNTAAFF.

This sequence joins TRBV4-1 and TRBJ2-7, with TRBD1 identical over 11 bases. This CDR3 region has 16 residues. After removal of 3 bases from V and 5 bases from J, the junction contained 9 bases not matched to a gene. The germline V gene has CDR1 MGHRA and CDR2 YSYEKL. CDR3 nucleotide sequence: TGCGCCAGCAGCCACGCCCCAGGACAGGGGGCTAACGAGCAGTACTTC. Translation gives CASSHAPGQGANEQYF.

V and J are TRBV20-1 and TRBJ1-1; perhaps TRBD1 as D (5 bases). CDR3 size: 12 residues. Trimming left V 6 bases short and J 3 bases short, with 11 bases between. The V gene's germline CDR1 is DFQATT and CDR2 SNEGSKA (reference sequence). This CDR3 is CSATGTYTEAFF. The CDR3 DNA reads TGCAGTGCAACGGGGACGTACACTGAAGCTTTCTTT.

This clonotype rates as medium-sized. The chain couples TRBV2 to TRBJ2-5; D not certain. Per germline, CDR1 SNHLY and CDR2 FYNNEI. The CDR3 has 12 amino acids. With 10 bases removed from V and 4 bases from J, the gap between germline ends came to 13 bases. The CDR3 region has the DNA TGTGCCACCCAGGATGCTGGAGAGACCCAGTACTTC. It yields the protein CATQDAGETQYF.